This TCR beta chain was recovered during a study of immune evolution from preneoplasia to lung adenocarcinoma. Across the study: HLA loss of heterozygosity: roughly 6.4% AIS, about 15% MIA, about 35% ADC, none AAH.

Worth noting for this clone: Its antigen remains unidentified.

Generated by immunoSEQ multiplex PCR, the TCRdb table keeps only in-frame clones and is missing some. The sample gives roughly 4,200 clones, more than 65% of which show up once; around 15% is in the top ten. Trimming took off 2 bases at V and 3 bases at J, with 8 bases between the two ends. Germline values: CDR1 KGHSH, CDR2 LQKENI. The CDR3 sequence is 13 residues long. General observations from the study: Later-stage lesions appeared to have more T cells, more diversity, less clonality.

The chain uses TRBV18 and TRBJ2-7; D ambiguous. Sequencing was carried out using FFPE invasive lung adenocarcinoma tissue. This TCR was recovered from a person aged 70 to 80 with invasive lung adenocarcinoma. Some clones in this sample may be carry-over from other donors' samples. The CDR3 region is CASSPGVDYEQYF. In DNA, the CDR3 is TGTGCCAGCTCACCAGGGGTAGACTACGAGCAGTACTTC.